The clone carrying this T cell receptor beta chain has a count of ten or more. The antigen is not known. Libraries used 2 million unsorted PBMCs kept frozen in RNAlater. This sample was included in a study of neurological immune-mediated disorders. Overall study findings and caveats: The most TCR clonal expansion was seen in HTLV-1-associated myelopathy, whereas the least was seen in multiple sclerosis, below the level in healthy controls.

Each TCR transcript was tagged with a 10-nucleotide random UMI during 5'RACE. From 15-18 subjects, each sequencing run yielded over 190 million TCR-beta sequences. TCRdb ran MiXCR on the 5' RACE reads and lists one entry per CDR3 protein. Among 50,000 to 65,000 distinct CDR3 sequences listed, 3% to 4.5% were seen once. Sequenced material: PBMCs. The TCR sequence derives from a man aged 30 to 39 with multiple sclerosis.

CDR3 nucleotide sequence: TGTGCCAGCAGCCCGGGACAGGGCAGATTAGCCAAAAACATTCAGTACTTC. Translating it yields CASSPGQGRLAKNIQYF. The chain is built from TRBV7-2 and TRBJ2-4, with 9 bases lining up with TRBD1. CDR1 is SGHTA, CDR2 FQGNSA, per germline. J gave up 0 bases and V 5 bases, and 8 bases lay outside the gene matches. CDR3 length equals 17 residues. Looking up the rest from reference TRBV7-2 and TRBJ2-4 gives the full variable domain: GAGVSQSPSNKVTEKGKDVELRCDPISGHTALYWYRQSLGQGLEFLIYFQGNSAPDKSGLPSDRFSAERTGGSVSTLTIQRTQQEDSAVYLCASSPGQGRLAKNIQYFGAGTRLSVL.